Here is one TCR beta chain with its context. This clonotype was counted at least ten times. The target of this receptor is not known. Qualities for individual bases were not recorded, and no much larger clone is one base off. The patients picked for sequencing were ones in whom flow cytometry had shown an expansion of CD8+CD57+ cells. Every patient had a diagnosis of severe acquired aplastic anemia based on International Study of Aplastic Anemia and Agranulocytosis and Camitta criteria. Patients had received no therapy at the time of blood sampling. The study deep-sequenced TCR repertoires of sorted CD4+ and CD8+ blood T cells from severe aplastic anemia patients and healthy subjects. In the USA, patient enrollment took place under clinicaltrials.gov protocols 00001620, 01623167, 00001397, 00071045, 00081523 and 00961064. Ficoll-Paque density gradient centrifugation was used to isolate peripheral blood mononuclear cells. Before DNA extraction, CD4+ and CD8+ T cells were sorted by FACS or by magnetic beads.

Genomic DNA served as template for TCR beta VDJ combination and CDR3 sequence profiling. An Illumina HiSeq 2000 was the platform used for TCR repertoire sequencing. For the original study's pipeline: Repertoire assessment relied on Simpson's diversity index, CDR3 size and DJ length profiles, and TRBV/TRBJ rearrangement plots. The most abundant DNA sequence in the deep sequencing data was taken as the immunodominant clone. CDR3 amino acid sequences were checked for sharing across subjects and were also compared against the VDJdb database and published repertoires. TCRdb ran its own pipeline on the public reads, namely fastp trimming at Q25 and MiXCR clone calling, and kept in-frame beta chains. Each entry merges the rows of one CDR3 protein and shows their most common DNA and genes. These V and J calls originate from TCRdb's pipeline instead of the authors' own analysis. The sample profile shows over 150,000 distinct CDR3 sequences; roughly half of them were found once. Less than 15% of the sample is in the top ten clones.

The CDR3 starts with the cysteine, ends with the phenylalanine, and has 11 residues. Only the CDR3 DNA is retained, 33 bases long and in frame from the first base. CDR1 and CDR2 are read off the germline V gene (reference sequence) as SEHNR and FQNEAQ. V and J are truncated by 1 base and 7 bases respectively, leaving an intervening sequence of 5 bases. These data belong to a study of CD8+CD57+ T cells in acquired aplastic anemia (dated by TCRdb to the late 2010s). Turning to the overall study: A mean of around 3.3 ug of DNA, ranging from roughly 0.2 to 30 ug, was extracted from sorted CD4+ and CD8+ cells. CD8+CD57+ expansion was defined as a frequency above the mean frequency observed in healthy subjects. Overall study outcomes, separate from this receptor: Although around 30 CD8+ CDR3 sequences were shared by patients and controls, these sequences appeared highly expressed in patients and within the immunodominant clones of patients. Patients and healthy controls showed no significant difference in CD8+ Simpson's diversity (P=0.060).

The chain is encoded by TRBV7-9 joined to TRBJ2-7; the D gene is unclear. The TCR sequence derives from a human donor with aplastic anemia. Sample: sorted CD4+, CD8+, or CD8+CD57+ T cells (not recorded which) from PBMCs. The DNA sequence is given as TGTGCCAGCAGCTTAGGTCAGGAGCAGTACTTC. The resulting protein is CASSLGQEQYF.